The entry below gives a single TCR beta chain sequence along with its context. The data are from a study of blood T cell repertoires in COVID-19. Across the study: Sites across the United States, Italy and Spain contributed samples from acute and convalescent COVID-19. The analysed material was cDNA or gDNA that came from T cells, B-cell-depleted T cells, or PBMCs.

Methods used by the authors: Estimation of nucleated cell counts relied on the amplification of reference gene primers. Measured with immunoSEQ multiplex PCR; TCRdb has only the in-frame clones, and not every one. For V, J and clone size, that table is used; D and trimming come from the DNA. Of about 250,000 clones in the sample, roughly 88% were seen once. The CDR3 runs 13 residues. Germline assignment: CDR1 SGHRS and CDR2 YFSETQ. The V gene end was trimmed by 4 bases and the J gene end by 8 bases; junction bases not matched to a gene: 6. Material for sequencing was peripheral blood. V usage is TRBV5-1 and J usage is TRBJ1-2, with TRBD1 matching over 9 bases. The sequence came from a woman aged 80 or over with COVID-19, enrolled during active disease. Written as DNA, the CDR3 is TGCGCCAGCAGCGCGGGACAGGGAGACGGCTACACCTTC. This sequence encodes CASSAGQGDGYTF.